This TCR beta chain is drawn from a study of T cell responses to AZD1222 COVID-19 vaccine. Turning to the study itself: Some second doses came at about 4 weeks and others at about 12 weeks; these were pooled.

General observations from the study: Targets within unmutated variant regions were reportedly found for nearly half of spike-specific TCRs. Clonal diversity was possibly underestimated, and white British individuals and females predominated among donors. Researchers report vaccine-associated CD4 TCRs spanning spike, with dominance at 160-218 and 743-854.

The data were produced by immunoSEQ multiplex PCR, yet TCRdb's version contains in-frame clones alone and is incomplete. The table shows some 130,000 clones, with about 87% occurring only once. The V gene's germline CDR1 is LNHDA and CDR2 SQIVND (reference sequence). This CDR3 contains 14 residues. Trimming shortened V by 6 bases and J by 0 bases, and 9 bases separated the two germline ends. As concerns this clone: Its antigen remains unknown.

Sequenced material: peripheral blood, taken on day 0 of AZD1222 vaccination. This receptor was identified in an adult in good health. The chain carries TRBV19 and TRBJ1-5; D is uncertain. The chain's CDR3 is CASSSGSSNQPQHF. CDR3 in DNA: TGTGCCAGTAGCAGTGGGTCTAGCAATCAGCCCCAGCATTTT.